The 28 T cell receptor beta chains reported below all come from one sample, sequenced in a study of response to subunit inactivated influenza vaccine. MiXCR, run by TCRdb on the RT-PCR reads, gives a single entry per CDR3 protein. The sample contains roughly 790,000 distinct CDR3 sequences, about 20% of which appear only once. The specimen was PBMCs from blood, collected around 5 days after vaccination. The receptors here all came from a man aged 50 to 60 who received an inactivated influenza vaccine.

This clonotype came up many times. The CDR3 DNA follows: TGCGCCAGCAGTGACCCCTGGGGATACAATGAGCAGTTCTTC. It codes for CASSDPWGYNEQFF. This chain links TRBV5-1 with TRBJ2-1; D is undetermined. The germline V and J ends were trimmed by 5 bases and 4 bases, with 13 bases remaining between them. The CDR3 runs 14 residues. Germline V lookup: CDR1 SGHRS, CDR2 YFSETQ.

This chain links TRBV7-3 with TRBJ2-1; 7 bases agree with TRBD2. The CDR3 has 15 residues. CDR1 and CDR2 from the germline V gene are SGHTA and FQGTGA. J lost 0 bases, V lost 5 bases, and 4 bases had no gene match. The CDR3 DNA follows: TGTGCCAGCAGCGCTAGCGGTCACTCCTACAATGAGCAGTTCTTC. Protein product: CASSASGHSYNEQFF.

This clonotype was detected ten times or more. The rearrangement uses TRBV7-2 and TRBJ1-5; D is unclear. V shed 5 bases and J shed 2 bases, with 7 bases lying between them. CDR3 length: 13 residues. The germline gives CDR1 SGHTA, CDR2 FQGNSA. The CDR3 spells CASSTRGNQPQHF. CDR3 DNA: TGTGCCAGCAGCACCCGGGGCAATCAGCCCCAGCATTTT.

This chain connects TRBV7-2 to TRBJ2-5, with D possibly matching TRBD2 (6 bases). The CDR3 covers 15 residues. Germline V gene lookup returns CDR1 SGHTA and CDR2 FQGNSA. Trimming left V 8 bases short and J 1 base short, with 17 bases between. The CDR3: CASGRRTILQETQYF. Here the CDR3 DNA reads TGTGCCAGCGGTAGACGGACTATACTCCAAGAGACCCAGTACTTC.

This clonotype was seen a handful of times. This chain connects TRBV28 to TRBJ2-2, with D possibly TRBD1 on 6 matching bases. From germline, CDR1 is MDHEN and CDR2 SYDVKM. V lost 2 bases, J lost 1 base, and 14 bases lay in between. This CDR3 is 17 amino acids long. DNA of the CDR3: TGTGCCAGCAGTTTACCCCCGAACAGGGTGAACACCGGGGAGCTGTTTTTT. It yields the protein CASSLPPNRVNTGELFF.

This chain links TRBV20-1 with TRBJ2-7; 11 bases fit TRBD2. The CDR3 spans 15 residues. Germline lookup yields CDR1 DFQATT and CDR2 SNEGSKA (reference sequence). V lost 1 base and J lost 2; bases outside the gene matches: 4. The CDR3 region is CSARGLAGLTYEQYF. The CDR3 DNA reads TGCAGTGCTAGAGGACTAGCGGGACTCACCTACGAGCAGTACTTC.

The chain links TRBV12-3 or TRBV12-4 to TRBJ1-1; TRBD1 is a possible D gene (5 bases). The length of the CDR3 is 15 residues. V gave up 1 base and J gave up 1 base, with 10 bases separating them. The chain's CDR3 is CASSLGGHWNTEAFF. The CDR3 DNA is TGTGCCAGCAGTTTAGGTGGACATTGGAACACTGAAGCTTTCTTT.

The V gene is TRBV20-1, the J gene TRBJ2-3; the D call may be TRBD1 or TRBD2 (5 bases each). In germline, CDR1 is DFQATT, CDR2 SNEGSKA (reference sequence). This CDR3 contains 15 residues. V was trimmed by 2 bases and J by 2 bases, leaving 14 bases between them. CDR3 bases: TGCAGTGCTAGACCTCGGGGCAGGGACACAGATACGCAGTATTTT. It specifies CSARPRGRDTDTQYF.

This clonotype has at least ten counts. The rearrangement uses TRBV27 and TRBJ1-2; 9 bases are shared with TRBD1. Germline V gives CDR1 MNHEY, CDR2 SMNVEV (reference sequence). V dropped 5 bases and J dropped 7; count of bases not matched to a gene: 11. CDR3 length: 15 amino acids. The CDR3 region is CASSPNPGTGSGYTF. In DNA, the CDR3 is TGTGCCAGCAGTCCGAACCCCGGGACAGGGTCTGGCTACACCTTC.

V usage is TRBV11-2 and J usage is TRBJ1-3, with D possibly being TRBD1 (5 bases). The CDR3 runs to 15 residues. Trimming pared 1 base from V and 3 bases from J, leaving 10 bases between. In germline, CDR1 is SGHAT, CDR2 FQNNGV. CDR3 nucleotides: TGTGCCAGCAGCTTAGGTGGACAAAGTGGAAACACCATATATTTT. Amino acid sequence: CASSLGGQSGNTIYF.

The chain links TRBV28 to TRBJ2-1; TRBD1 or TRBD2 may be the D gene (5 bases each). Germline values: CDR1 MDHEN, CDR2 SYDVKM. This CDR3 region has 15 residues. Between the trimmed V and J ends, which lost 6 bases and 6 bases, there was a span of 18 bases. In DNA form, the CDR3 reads TGTGCCAGCAGACCTCCGGGGCCCCCTGGCAATGAGCAGTTCTTC. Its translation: CASRPPGPPGNEQFF.

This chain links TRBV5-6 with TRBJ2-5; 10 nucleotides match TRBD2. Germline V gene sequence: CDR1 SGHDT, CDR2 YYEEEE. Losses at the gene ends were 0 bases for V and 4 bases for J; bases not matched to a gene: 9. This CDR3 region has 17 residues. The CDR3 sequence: CASSLAPSGRRIETQYF. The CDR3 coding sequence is TGTGCCAGCAGCTTGGCTCCTAGCGGGAGAAGAATAGAGACCCAGTACTTC.

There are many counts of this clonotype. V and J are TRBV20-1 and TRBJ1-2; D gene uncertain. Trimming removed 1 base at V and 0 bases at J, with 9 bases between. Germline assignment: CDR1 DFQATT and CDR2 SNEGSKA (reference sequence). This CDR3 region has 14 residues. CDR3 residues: CSARAVGSNYGYTF. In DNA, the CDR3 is TGCAGTGCTAGAGCGGTAGGATCTAACTATGGCTACACCTTC.

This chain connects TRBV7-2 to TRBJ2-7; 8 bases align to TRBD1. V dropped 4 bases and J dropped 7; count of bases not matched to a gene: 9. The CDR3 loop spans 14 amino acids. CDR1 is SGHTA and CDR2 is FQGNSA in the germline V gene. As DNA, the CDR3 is TGTGCCAGCAGCTCGGACAGGGTAGCGAGAGAGCAGTACTTC. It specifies CASSSDRVAREQYF.

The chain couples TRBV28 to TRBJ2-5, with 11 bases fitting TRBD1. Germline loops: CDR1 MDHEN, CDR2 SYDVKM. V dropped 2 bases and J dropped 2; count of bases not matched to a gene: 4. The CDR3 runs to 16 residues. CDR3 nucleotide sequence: TGTGCCAGCAGTTTACACGGGACAGGGGGACAAGAGACCCAGTACTTC. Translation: CASSLHGTGGQETQYF.

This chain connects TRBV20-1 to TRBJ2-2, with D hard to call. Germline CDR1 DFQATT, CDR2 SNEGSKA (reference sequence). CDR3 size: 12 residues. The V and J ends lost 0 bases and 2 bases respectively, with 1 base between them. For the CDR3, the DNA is TGCAGTGCTAGAGACAACACCGGGGAGCTGTTTTTT. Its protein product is CSARDNTGELFF.

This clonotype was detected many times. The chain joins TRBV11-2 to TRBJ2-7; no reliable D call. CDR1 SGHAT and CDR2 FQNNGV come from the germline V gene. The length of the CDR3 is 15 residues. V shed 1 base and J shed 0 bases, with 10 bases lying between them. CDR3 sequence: CASSLVDDSSYEQYF. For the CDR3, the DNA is TGTGCCAGCAGCTTAGTGGACGATAGCTCCTACGAGCAGTACTTC.

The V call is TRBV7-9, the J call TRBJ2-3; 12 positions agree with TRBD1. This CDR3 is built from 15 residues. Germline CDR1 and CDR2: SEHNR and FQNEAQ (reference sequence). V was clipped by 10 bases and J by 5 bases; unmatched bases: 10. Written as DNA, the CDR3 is TGTGCCACACAATACCGGGACAGGGGGCTAGATACGCAGTATTTT. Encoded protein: CATQYRDRGLDTQYF.

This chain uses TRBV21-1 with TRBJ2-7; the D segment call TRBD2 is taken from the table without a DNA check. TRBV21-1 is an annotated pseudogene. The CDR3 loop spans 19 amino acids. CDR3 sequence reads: CASSKEITLAGGPVYEQYF. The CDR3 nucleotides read TGTGCCAGCAGCAAAGAAATTACACTAGCGGGAGGGCCAGTCTACGAGCAGTACTTC.

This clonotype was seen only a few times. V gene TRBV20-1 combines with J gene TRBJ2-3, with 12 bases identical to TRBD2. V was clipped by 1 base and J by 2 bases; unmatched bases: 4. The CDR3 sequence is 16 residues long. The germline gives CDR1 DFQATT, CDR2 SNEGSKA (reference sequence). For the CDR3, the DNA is TGCAGTGCTAGAGTTACTAGCGGGGGGAACACAGATACGCAGTATTTT. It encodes CSARVTSGGNTDTQYF.

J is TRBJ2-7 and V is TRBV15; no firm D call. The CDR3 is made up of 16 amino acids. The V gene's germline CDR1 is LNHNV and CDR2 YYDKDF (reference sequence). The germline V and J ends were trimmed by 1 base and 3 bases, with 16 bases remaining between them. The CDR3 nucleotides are TGTGCCACCAGCAGAGCCCTAGGTAGCAGCTACTACGAGCAGTACTTC. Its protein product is CATSRALGSSYYEQYF.

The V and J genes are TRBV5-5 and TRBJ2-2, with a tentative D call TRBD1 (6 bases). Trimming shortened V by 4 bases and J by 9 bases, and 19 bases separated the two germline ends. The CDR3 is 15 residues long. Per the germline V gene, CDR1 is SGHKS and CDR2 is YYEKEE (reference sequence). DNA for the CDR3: TGTGCCAGCAGCCCTACCGGGACAAAAGGCAGGGAGCTGTTTTTT. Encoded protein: CASSPTGTKGRELFF.

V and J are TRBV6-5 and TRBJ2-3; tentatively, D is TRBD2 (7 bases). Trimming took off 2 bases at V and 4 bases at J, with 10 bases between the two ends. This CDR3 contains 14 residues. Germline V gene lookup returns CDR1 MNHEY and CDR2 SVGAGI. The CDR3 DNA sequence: TGTGCCAGCAGTTACGCGGGGGCCGCAGATACGCAGTATTTT. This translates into CASSYAGAADTQYF.

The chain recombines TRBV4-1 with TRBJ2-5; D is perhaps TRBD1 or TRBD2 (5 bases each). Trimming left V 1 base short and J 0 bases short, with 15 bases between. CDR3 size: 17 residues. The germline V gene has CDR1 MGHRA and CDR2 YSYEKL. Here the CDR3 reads CASSQVVGEKYQETQYF. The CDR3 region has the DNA TGCGCCAGCAGCCAAGTTGTGGGGGAGAAGTACCAAGAGACCCAGTACTTC.

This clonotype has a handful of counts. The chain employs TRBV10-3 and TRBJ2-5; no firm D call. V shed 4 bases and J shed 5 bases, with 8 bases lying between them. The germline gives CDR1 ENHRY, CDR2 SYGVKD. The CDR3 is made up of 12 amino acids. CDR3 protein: CAISGTPETQYF. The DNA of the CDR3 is TGTGCCATCAGTGGCACTCCCGAGACCCAGTACTTC.

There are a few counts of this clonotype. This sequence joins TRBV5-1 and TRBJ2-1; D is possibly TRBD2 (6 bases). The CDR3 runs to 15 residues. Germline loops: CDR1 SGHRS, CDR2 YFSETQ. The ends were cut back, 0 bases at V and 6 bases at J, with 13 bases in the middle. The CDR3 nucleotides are TGCGCCAGCAGCTTGGACCCGGGGAGGAGCAATGAGCAGTTCTTC. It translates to CASSLDPGRSNEQFF. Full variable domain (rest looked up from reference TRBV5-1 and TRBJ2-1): KAGVTQTPRYLIKTRGQQVTLSCSPISGHRSVSWYQQTPGQGLQFLFEYFSETQRNKGNFPGRFSGRQFSNSRSEMNVSTLELGDSALYLCASSLDPGRSNEQFFGPGTRLTVL.

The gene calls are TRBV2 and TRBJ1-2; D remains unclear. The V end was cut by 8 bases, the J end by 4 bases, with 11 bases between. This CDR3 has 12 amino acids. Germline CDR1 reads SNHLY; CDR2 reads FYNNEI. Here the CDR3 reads CASYERGYGYTF. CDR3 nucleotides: TGTGCCAGCTACGAGCGGGGCTATGGCTACACCTTC. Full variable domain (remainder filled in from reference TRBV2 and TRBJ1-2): EPEVTQTPSHQVTQMGQEVILRCVPISNHLYFYWYRQILGQKVEFLVSFYNNEISEKSEIFDDQFSVERPDGSNFTLKIRSTKLEDSAMYFCASYERGYGYTFGSGTRLTVV.

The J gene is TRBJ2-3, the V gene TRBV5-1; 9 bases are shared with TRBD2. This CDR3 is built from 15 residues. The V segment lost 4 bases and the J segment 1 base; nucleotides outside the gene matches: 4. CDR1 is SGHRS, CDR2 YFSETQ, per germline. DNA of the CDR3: TGCGCCAGCAGCGGCGGGGGGGGACGCACAGATACGCAGTATTTT. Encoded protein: CASSGGGGRTDTQYF.